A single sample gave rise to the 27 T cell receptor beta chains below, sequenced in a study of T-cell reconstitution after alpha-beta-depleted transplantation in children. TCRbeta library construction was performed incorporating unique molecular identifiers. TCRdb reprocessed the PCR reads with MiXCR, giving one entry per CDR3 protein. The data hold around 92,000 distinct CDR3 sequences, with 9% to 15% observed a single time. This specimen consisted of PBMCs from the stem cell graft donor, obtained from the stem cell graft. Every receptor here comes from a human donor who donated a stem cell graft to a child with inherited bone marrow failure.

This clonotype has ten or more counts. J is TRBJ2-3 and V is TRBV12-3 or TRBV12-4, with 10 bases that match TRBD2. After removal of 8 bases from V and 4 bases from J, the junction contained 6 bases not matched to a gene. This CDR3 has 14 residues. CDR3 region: CASRASGGSDTQYF. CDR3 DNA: TGTGCCAGCCGAGCTAGCGGGGGATCAGATACGCAGTATTTT.

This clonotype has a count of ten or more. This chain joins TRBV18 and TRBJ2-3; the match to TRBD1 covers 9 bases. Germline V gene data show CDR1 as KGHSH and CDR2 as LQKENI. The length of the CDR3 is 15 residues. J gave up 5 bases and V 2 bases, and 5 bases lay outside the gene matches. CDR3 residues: CASSPSDRGQDTQYF. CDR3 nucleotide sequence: TGTGCCAGCTCACCATCGGACAGGGGACAAGATACGCAGTATTTT.

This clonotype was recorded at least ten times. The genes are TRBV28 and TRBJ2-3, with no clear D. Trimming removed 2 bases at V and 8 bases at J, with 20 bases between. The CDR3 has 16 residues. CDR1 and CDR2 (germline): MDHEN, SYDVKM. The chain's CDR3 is CASSLGLARDRGTQYF. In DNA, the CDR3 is TGTGCCAGCAGTTTAGGTCTGGCTAGGGATCGAGGTACGCAGTATTTT.

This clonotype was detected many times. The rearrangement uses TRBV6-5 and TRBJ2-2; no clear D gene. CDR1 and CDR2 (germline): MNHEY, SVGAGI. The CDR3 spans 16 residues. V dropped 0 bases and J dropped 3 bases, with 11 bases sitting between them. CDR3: CASSYSARRYTGELFF. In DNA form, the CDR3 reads TGTGCCAGCAGTTACTCGGCGCGGCGGTACACCGGGGAGCTGTTTTTT.

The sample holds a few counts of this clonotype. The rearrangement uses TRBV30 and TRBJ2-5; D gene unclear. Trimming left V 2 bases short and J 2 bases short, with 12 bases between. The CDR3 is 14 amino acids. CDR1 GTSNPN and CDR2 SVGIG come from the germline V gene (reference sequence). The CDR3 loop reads CAWSSLRVQETQYF. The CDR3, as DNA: TGTGCCTGGAGTTCCCTAAGGGTGCAAGAGACCCAGTACTTC.

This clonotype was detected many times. Here the CDR3 reads CASSFSGETGELFF. The CDR3 nucleotides read TGCGCCAGCAGCTTTAGCGGGGAAACCGGGGAGCTGTTTTTT. This sequence joins TRBV5-1 and TRBJ2-2; 8 nucleotides match TRBD2. The trim removed 2 bases at V and 5 bases at J, leaving 2 bases unmatched. The germline V gene has CDR1 SGHRS and CDR2 YFSETQ. The CDR3 loop spans 14 amino acids.

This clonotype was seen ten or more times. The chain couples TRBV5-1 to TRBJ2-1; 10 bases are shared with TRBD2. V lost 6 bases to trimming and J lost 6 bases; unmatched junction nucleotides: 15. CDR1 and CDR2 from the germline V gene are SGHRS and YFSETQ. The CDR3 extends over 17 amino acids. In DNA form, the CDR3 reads TGCGCCAGCACCCCAGGGGGGAGCGGGGGGGCCATCAATGAGCAGTTCTTC. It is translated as CASTPGGSGGAINEQFF.

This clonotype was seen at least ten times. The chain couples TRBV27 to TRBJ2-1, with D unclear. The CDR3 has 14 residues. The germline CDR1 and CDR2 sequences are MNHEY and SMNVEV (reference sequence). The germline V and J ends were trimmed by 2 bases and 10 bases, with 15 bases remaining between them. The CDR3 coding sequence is TGTGCCAGCAGTTTAGGCGCCGCGAGCTCGGAGCAGTTCTTC. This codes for CASSLGAASSEQFF.

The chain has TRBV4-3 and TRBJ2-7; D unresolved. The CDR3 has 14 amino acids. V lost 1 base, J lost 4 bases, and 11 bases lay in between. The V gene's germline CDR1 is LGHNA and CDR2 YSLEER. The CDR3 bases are TGCGCCAGCAGCCAAGCCCGGTGGGGTTACGAGCAGTACTTC. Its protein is CASSQARWGYEQYF.

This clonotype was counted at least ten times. CDR3 residues: CASSFGGGGEQFF. The CDR3 DNA sequence: TGTGCCAGCAGCTTTGGCGGGGGCGGTGAGCAGTTCTTC. The chain has TRBV7-9 and TRBJ2-1, with D possibly TRBD2 on 7 matching bases. V was trimmed by 3 bases and J by 9 bases, leaving 12 bases between them. CDR1 and CDR2 (germline): SEHNR, FQNEAQ (reference sequence). This CDR3 has 13 residues. Combining the CDR3 with reference TRBV7-9 and TRBJ2-1 gives the whole variable domain DTGVSQNPRHKITKRGQNVTFRCDPISEHNRLYWYRQTLGQGPEFLTYFQNEAQLEKSRLLSDRFSAERPKGSFSTLEIQRTEQGDSAMYLCASSFGGGGEQFFGPGTRLTVL.

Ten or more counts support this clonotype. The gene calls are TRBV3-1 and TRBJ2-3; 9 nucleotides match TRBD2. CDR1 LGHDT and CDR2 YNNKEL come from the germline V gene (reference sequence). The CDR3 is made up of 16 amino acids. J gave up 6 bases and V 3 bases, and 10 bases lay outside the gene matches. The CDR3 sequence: CASSQTPRGGRDTQYF. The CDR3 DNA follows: TGTGCCAGCAGCCAGACACCGCGGGGGGGCCGGGATACGCAGTATTTT.

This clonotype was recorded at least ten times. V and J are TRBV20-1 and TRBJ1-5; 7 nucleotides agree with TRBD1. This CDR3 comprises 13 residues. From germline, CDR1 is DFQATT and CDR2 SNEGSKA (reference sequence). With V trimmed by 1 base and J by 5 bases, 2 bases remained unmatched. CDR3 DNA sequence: TGCAGTGCTAGAGGGGACAGAGATCAGCCCCAGCATTTT. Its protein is CSARGDRDQPQHF.

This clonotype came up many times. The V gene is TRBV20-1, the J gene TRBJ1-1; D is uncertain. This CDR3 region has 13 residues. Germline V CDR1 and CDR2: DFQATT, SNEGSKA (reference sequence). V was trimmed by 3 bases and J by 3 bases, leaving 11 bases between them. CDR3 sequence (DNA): TGCAGTGCTAGGGTCGACTGGGACACTGAAGCTTTCTTT. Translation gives CSARVDWDTEAFF.

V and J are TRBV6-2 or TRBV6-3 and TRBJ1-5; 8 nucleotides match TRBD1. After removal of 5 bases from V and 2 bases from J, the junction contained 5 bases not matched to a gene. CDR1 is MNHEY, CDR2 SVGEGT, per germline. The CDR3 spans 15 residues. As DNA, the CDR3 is TGTGCCAGCAGTCCCCAGGGGGCAGGCAATCAGCCCCAGCATTTT. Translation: CASSPQGAGNQPQHF.

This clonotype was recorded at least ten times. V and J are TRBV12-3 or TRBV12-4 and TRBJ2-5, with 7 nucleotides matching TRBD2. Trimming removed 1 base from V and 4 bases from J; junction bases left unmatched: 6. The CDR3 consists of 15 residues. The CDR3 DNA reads TGTGCCAGCAGTTTAGTTCGCGGGAGCGTAGAGACCCAGTACTTC. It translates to CASSLVRGSVETQYF.

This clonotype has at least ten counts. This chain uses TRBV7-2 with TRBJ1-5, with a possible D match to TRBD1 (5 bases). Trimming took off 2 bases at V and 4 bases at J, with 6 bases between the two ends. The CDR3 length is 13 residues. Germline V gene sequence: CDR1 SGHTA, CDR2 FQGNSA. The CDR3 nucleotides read TGTGCCAGCAGCTTATACAGGAATCAGCCCCAGCATTTT. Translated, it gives CASSLYRNQPQHF.

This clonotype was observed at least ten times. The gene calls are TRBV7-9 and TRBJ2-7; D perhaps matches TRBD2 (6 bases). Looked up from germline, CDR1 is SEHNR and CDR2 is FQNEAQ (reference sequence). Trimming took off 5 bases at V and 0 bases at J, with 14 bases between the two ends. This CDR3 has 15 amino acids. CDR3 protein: CASSRASRGSYEQYF. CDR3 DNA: TGTGCCAGCAGCCGAGCCTCGCGGGGCTCCTACGAGCAGTACTTC. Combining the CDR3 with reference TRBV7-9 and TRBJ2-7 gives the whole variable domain DTGVSQNPRHKITKRGQNVTFRCDPISEHNRLYWYRQTLGQGPEFLTYFQNEAQLEKSRLLSDRFSAERPKGSFSTLEIQRTEQGDSAMYLCASSRASRGSYEQYFGPGTRLTVT.

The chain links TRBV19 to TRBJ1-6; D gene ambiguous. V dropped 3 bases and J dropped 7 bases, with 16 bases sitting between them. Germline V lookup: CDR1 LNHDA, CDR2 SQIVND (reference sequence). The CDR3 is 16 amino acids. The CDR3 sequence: CASSMTRRAGNSPLHF. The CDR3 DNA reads TGTGCCAGTAGTATGACCCGACGGGCGGGAAATTCACCCCTCCACTTT.

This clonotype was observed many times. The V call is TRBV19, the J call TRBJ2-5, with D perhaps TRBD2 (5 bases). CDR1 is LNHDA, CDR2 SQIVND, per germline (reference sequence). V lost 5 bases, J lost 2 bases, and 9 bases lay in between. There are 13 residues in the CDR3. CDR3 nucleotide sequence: TGTGCCAGTAGTGCAGCGGCACAAGAGACCCAGTACTTC. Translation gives CASSAAAQETQYF. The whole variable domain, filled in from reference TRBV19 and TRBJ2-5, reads DGGITQSPKYLFRKEGQNVTLSCEQNLNHDAMYWYRQDPGQGLRLIYYSQIVNDFQKGDIAEGYSVSREKKESFPLTVTSAQKNPTAFYLCASSAAAQETQYFGPGTRLLVL.

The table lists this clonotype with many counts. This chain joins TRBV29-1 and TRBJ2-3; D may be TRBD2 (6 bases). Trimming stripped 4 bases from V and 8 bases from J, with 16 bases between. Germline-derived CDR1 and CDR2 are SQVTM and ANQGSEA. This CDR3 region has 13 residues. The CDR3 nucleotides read TGCAGCGTTGTGCGGGGCCGGGCGGGTACGCAGTATTTT. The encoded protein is CSVVRGRAGTQYF.

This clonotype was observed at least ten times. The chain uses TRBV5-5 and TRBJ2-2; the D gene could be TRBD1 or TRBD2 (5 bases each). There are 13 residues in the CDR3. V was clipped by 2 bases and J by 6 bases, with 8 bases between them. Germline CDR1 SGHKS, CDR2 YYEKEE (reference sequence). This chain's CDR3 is CASSFSGPGELFF. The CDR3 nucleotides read TGTGCCAGCAGCTTCTCGGGGCCCGGGGAGCTGTTTTTT.

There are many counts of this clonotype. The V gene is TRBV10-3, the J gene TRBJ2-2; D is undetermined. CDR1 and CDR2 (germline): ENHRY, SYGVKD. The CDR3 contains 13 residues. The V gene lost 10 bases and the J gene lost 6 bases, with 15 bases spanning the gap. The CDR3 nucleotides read TGTGCCACCCACAGTGTCGGGTCCGGGGAGCTGTTTTTT. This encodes CATHSVGSGELFF.

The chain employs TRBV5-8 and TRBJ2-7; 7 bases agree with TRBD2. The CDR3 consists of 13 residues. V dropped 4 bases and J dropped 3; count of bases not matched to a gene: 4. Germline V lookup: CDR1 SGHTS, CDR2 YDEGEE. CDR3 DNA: TGTGCCAGCAGCGGTACTAGCGTCTACGAGCAGTACTTC. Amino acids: CASSGTSVYEQYF.

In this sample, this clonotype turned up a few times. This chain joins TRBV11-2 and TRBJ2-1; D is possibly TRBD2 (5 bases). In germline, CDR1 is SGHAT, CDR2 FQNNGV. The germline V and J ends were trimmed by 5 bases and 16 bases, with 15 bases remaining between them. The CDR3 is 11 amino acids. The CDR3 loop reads CASSLDGVRFF. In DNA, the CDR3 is TGTGCCAGCAGCCTCGACGGGGTACGATTCTTC.

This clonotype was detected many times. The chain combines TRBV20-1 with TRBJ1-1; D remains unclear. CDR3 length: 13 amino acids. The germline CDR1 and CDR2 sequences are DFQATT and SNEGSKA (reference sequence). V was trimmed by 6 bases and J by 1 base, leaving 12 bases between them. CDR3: CSASPVGNTEAFF. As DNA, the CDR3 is TGCAGTGCGAGCCCAGTCGGGAACACTGAAGCTTTCTTT.

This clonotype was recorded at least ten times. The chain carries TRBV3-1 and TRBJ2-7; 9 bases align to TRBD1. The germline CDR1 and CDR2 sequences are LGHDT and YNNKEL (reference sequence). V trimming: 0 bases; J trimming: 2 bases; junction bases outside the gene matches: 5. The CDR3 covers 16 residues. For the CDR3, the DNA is TGTGCCAGCAGCCAAGAGGGGACAGGGAAACCCTACGAGCAGTACTTC. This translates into CASSQEGTGKPYEQYF.

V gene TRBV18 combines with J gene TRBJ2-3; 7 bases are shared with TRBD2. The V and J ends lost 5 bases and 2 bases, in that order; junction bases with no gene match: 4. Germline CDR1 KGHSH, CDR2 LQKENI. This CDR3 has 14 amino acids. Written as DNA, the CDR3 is TGTGCCAGCTCATCGGGACTACACACAGATACGCAGTATTTT. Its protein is CASSSGLHTDTQYF. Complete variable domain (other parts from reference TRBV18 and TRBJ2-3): NAGVMQNPRHLVRRRGQEARLRCSPMKGHSHVYWYRQLPEEGLKFMVYLQKENIIDESGMPKERFSAEFPKEGPSILRIQQVVRGDSAAYFCASSSGLHTDTQYFGPGTRLTVL.